This TCR beta chain came from a study of T cells expressing NK-cell markers. Study outcomes and limitations: The HCMV specificity of the expanded NKG2C+ T cell clones stayed unresolved. The study found these clonotypes also leading the CD3+CD56-NKG2C+ fraction in four donors. The study found dominant NKG2C+ clonotypes at about 1.0-7.0% of CD8+ T cells in six donors.

The CDR3 has 12 residues. Germline V gene sequence: CDR1 MNHEY, CDR2 SMNVEV (reference sequence). For each CDR3 protein, TCRdb gives one entry from its re-call of the 5' RACE reads, without DNA. With some 120,000 distinct CDR3 sequences in the sample, the ten largest clones hold about a fifth. As regards this clonotype: Its antigen is undetermined.

The source of this sequence is a woman between 18 and 70 years old in good health. This chain connects TRBV27 to TRBJ1-1; TCRdb's assignment of TRBD1 cannot be checked, as there is no DNA. The sample consisted of blood T cells: a sorted CD56 or NKG2C T cell subset, CD4+ or CD8+ T cells, or bulk PBMC T cells (not recorded which). The CDR3 sequence: CASPFRVPEAFF.